Below, 7 T cell receptor beta chains from the same sample are listed, as sequenced in a study of cytomegalovirus exposure and HLA in healthy donors. A multiplex PCR was run with 60 Vbeta primers and 13 Jbeta primers. The protocol was immunoSEQ multiplex PCR, while the TCRdb copy is restricted to in-frame clones and leaves out a portion. The table shows 120,000 to 150,000 clones, with over 65% occurring only once. Sequenced: PBMCs. The receptors stem from a woman in her thirties in good health and CMV-seronegative.

J is TRBJ2-7 and V is TRBV9, with 10 bases lining up with TRBD2. The CDR3 contains 15 residues. Germline V CDR1 and CDR2: SGDLS, YYNGEE. V dropped 3 bases and J dropped 5; count of bases not matched to a gene: 8. The CDR3 reads CASSAGLAETNEQYF. CDR3 in DNA: TGTGCCAGCAGCGCCGGACTAGCGGAAACGAACGAGCAGTACTTC.

This clone was counted between two and nine times. The chain carries TRBV4-1 and TRBJ2-1; 8 bases line up with TRBD1. V dropped 1 base and J dropped 12; count of bases not matched to a gene: 11. CDR3 length: 15 amino acids. Germline lookup yields CDR1 MGHRA and CDR2 YSYEKL. The DNA for the CDR3 is TGCGCCAGCAGCCAAGCGGACAGGGACGTTAGGGGGCAGTTCTTC. Translated, it gives CASSQADRDVRGQFF.

The chain combines TRBV11-2 with TRBJ2-3; D ambiguous. The CDR3 loop spans 15 amino acids. Germline V gives CDR1 SGHAT, CDR2 FQNNGV. V lost 5 bases, J lost 1 base, and 13 bases lay in between. In nucleotides, the CDR3 is TGTGCCAGCAGCCCGGGTCGACGGGGCACAGATACGCAGTATTTT. As protein: CASSPGRRGTDTQYF.

J is TRBJ2-1 and V is TRBV28, with TRBD1 matching over 8 bases. Germline trimming cut 0 bases from V and 7 bases from J; bases unmatched to any gene: 5. Per the germline V gene, CDR1 is MDHEN and CDR2 is SYDVKM. The CDR3 runs to 15 residues. The CDR3 loop is CASSLWQGAVNEQFF. CDR3 bases: TGTGCCAGCAGTTTATGGCAGGGGGCTGTTAATGAGCAGTTCTTC.

This clone was found once. The rearrangement links TRBV6-5 to TRBJ1-4, with D perhaps matching TRBD1 (6 bases). The CDR3 is made up of 14 amino acids. In germline, CDR1 is MNHEY, CDR2 SVGAGI. The germline V and J ends were trimmed by 5 bases and 4 bases, with 11 bases remaining between them. CDR3 DNA: TGTGCCAGCAGTGCGCCAGGGGATAATGAAAAACTGTTTTTT. Encoded protein: CASSAPGDNEKLFF.

J is TRBJ2-7 and V is TRBV5-6; 7 bases map to TRBD1. The CDR3 length is 13 residues. Germline V gives CDR1 SGHDT, CDR2 YYEEEE. The ends lost 4 bases at V and 3 bases at J; junction bases unmatched: 4. This chain's CDR3 is CASSRGQHYEQYF. CDR3 nucleotides: TGTGCCAGCAGCCGGGGACAGCACTACGAGCAGTACTTC.

The V and J genes are TRBV5-5 and TRBJ2-2, with D uncertain. Trimming pared 3 bases from V and 3 bases from J, leaving 12 bases between. Germline lookup yields CDR1 SGHKS and CDR2 YYEKEE (reference sequence). The CDR3 totals 15 residues. CDR3 DNA: TGTGCCAGCAGCTCTCCCGCTATTTACACCGGGGAGCTGTTTTTT. Residues: CASSSPAIYTGELFF.